This TCR beta chain is drawn from a study of vaccination and CD4 T cells after COVID-19. Turning to the study itself: Overlapping spike peptides served as the stimulus for the cells. These peptides came from SARS-CoV-2 and from the common cold coronaviruses HCoV-NL63, HCoV-OC43 and HCoV-229E. Every culture used as a control got a CEFX pool, an HIV-1 Nef pool, or no peptide.

This CDR3 spans 15 amino acids. The J segment lost 6 bases and the V segment lost 1 base, leaving 6 bases of the junction unmatched. The V gene's germline CDR1 is SGHVS and CDR2 FQNEAQ. Notes on this clonotype: Its antigen is unidentified.

Cultured CD4+ T cell DNA was sequenced using the Oncomine TCR Beta short-read assay. MiXCR, run by TCRdb on the PCR reads, gives a single entry per CDR3 protein. The table shows thousands of distinct CDR3 sequences, with approximately 71% occurring only once. Study-level findings and limits: SARS-CoV-2-reactive clonotypes showed a nonsignificant median rise from roughly 21 to 40.

Stated treatment: approximately 9-day PBMC culture with coronavirus spike peptide pools or control peptides (ViraFEST assay). The material sequenced was CD4+ T cells from blood, cultured in vitro, taken before SARS-CoV-2 vaccination. This sequence joins TRBV7-8 and TRBJ2-1, with 7 bases fitting TRBD1. This receptor was identified in a human donor who had recovered from COVID-19. The CDR3 DNA sequence: TGTGCCAGCAGCTTAGTCAGGGGGAGAGTCAATGAGCAGTTCTTC. It codes for CASSLVRGRVNEQFF.